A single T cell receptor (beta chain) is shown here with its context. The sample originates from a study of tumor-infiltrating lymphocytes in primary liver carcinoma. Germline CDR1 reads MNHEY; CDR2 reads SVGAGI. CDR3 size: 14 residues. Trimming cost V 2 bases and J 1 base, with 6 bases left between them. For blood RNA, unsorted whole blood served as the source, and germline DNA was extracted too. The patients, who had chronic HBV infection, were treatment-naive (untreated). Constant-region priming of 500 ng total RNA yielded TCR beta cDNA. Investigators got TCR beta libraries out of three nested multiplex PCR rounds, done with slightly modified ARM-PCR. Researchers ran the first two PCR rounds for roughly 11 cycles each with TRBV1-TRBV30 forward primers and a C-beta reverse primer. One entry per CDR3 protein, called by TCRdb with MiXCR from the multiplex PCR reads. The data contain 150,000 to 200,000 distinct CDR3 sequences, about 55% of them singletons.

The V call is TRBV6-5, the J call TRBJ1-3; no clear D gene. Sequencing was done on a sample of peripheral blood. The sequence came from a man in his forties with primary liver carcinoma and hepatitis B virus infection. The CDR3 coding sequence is TGTGCCAGCAGTTACGCCGGATCTGGAAACACCATATATTTT. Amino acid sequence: CASSYAGSGNTIYF.